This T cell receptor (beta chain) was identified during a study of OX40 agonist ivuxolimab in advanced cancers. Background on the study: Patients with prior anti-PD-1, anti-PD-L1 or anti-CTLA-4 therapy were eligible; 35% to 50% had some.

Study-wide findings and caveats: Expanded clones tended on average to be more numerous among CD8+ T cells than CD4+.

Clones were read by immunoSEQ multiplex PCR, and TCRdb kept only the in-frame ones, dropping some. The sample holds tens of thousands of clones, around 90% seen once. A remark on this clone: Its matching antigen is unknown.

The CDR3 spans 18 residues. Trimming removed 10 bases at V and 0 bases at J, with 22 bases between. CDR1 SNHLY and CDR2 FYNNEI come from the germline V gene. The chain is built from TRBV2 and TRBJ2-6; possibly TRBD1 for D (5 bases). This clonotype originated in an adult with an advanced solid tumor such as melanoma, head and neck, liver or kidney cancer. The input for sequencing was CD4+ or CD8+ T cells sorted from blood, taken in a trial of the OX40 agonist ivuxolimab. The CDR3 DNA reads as TGTGCCACTAAGACTTGGTCGGAAGGGGACTCTGGGGCCAACGTCCTGACTTTC. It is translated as CATKTWSEGDSGANVLTF.